This section outlines one TCR beta chain sequence together with its context. The antigen remains undetermined. This specimen belongs to a study of blood T cells in healthy people across ages. Looking at the study overall: Capture via template switching afforded approximately one barcoded beta molecule per two T cells.

Using a J-beta primer mix together with a sample-barcoded 5' primer, a second PCR was run for about 7 to 12 cycles. TCRdb fed the 5' RACE reads into MiXCR, producing one record per CDR3 protein. The sample lists 2 million or so distinct CDR3 sequences; roughly 49% were seen once. Study conclusions and caveats: Any conclusive comparison of naive versus antigen-experienced cells was prevented by using unsorted PBMCs.

Germline V gives CDR1 MDHEN, CDR2 SYDVKM. Trimming shortened V by 7 bases and J by 2 bases, and 18 bases separated the two germline ends. The CDR3 consists of 15 residues. Input material: blood. V and J are TRBV28 and TRBJ2-7; D is tentatively TRBD1 or TRBD2 (6 bases each). The clonotype was recovered from a woman between 40 and 55 years old in good health. The CDR3 DNA sequence: TGTGCCAGCAACCCTCAGACTAGGGGGACCTACGAGCAGTACTTC. It is translated as CASNPQTRGTYEQYF.